The 27 T cell receptor beta chains reported below all come from one sample, sequenced in a study of T cells in women clearing cervical HPV infection. The assay was immunoSEQ multiplex PCR, and TCRdb's table has in-frame clones only and misses some. The sample totals 25,000 to 30,000 clones; its top ten clones hold around 10%. Sequenced material: blood buffy coat. Receptors originate from a woman between 18 and 75 years old with a cervical HPV16 infection that either progressed to CIN3+ or cleared (not recorded which).

Note on this clone: With the read ending 3 residues before the CDR3 end, the germline J gene is used to fill in that end. J is TRBJ2-7 and V is TRBV5-6; D unclear. Trimming pared 0 bases from V and 0 bases from J, leaving 10 bases between. The CDR3 totals 15 residues. Germline assignment: CDR1 SGHDT and CDR2 YYEEEE. CDR3 in amino acids: CASSLGAPYSYEQYF. The CDR3 bases that were read are TGTGCCAGCAGCTTGGGGGCCCCCTACTCCTACGAG.

According to its frequency, this clone is medium-sized. The CDR3 end is not reached by the read, which stops 3 residues before it; the germline J gene fills it in. The sample carries other DNA sequences with the same CDR3. The chain links TRBV2 to TRBJ2-3, with 7 bases matching TRBD2. Germline values: CDR1 SNHLY, CDR2 FYNNEI. Trimming removed 3 bases from V and 6 bases from J; junction bases left unmatched: 9. The CDR3 has 15 amino acids. The sequenced CDR3 bases are TGTGCCAGCAGTGAGGAGCGGGGAGCGGGGGATACG. Encoded protein: CASSEERGAGDT. The entire CDR3 protein reads CASSEERGAGDTQYF.

On this clone itself: Coverage ceases 3 residues before the CDR3 finishes, and the germline J gene fills in the end. This rearrangement joins TRBV11-2 to TRBJ2-3; D not resolved. V shed 5 bases and J shed 5 bases, with 5 bases lying between them. Germline assignment: CDR1 SGHAT and CDR2 FQNNGV. The CDR3 totals 11 residues. Partial CDR3 DNA: TGTGCCAGCAGCCTTTTAGATACG. Translated: CASSLLDT. The full CDR3 sequence reads CASSLLDTQYF.

A remark on this clone: From the germline J gene comes the end of the CDR3, since the read stops 3 residues before it. The V and J genes are TRBV5-4 and TRBJ1-1; possible D gene TRBD1, 6 bases. V shed 3 bases and J shed 3 bases, with 15 bases lying between them. The CDR3 totals 15 residues. Germline values: CDR1 SGHNT, CDR2 YYREEE (reference sequence). Incomplete CDR3 DNA: TGTGCCAGCAGCTGGAGGGGGGGCAATCACACTGAA. Amino acids: CASSWRGGNHTE. The full CDR3 protein reads CASSWRGGNHTEAFF.

For this clone: A read error may account for a junction end that differs from germline. The read is 3 residues too short to cover the CDR3 end, so that end is filled in from the germline J gene. Additional DNA sequences in this sample encode the identical CDR3. V is TRBV5-1 and J is TRBJ1-3, with 7 bases that match TRBD1. Germline V gives CDR1 SGHRS, CDR2 YFSETQ. This CDR3 has 15 amino acids. The CDR3 protein is CASSDRGGASNTIYF. The DNA read from the CDR3 is TGCGCCAGCAGCGACCGAGGGGGCGCGAGTAACACA.

As concerns this clone: The read finishes 3 residues shy of the CDR3 end, and the germline J gene is used to complete it. V is TRBV6-2 or TRBV6-3 and J is TRBJ2-2; D gene unclear. CDR3 size: 14 residues. Germline V gives CDR1 MNHEY, CDR2 SVGEGT. CDR3: CASRKGGANEKLFF. CDR3 bases read: TGTGCCAGCAGAAAAGGCGGTGCTAATGAAAAG.

As to this clone: Read coverage stops 3 residues before the CDR3 terminus; the germline J gene supplies the remainder. The rearrangement uses TRBV20-1 and TRBJ2-7, with TRBD2 identical over 8 bases. The CDR3 spans 15 residues. CDR1 and CDR2 from the germline V gene are DFQATT and SNEGSKA (reference sequence). The V and J ends lost 5 bases and 0 bases, in that order; junction bases with no gene match: 9. The CDR3 is CSAPHGGASSYEQYF. The DNA read from the CDR3 is TGCAGTGCTCCACACGGGGGGGCGAGCTCCTACGAG.

As to this clone: Read coverage stops 3 residues before the CDR3 terminus; the germline J gene supplies the remainder. This chain joins TRBV28 and TRBJ2-1, with D possibly TRBD1 on 6 matching bases. V shed 6 bases and J shed 0 bases, with 12 bases lying between them. CDR3 length equals 15 residues. Per germline, CDR1 MDHEN and CDR2 SYDVKM. The CDR3 sequence is CASRTIGGSYNEQFF. The CDR3 DNA, read in part, is TGTGCCAGCAGAACTATAGGGGGCTCCTACAATGAG.

This chain's CDR3 is CASSGPFPNSPLHF. The sequenced CDR3 bases are TGTGCCAGCAGCGGGCCATTCCCTAATTCACCC. V usage is TRBV5-4 and J usage is TRBJ1-6; D not resolved. Coverage ceases 3 residues before the CDR3 finishes, and the germline J gene fills in the end. This CDR3 spans 14 amino acids. Between the trimmed V and J ends, which lost 4 bases and 6 bases, there was a span of 11 bases. The germline CDR1 and CDR2 sequences are SGHNT and YYREEE (reference sequence).

The sequenced CDR3 bases are TGTGCCAGCAGCTTCATGAGCGGACAGCTCAATCAGCCC. Translated: CASSFMSGQLNQP. The full-length CDR3 reads as CASSFMSGQLNQPQHF. The chain recombines TRBV16 with TRBJ1-5; D might be TRBD1 (6 bases). The read halts 3 residues ahead of the CDR3 end, with the missing end drawn from the germline J gene. Trimming left V 5 bases short and J 3 bases short, with 17 bases between. This CDR3 is 16 amino acids long. Germline CDR1 reads KGHSY; CDR2 reads FQNENV.

A remark on this clone: The read ends 3 residues early relative to the CDR3; the germline J gene fills the gap. V usage is TRBV18 and J usage is TRBJ2-7, with 9 positions matching TRBD1. Germline assignment: CDR1 KGHSH and CDR2 LQKENI. The V segment lost 2 bases and the J segment 2 bases; nucleotides outside the gene matches: 4. The length of the CDR3 is 15 residues. The sequenced part of the CDR3 DNA is TGTGCCAGCTCACCATGGGACAGGGCCCCCTACGAG. It encodes CASSPWDRAPYE. The full CDR3 protein reads CASSPWDRAPYEQYF. The variable domain in full, completed from reference TRBV18 and TRBJ2-7, reads NAGVMQNPRHLVRRRGQEARLRCSPMKGHSHVYWYRQLPEEGLKFMVYLQKENIIDESGMPKERFSAEFPKEGPSILRIQQVVRGDSAAYFCASSPWDRAPYEQYFGPGTRLTVT.

To note about this clone: The read ends 3 residues early relative to the CDR3; the germline J gene fills the gap. The genes are TRBV19 and TRBJ1-5; D might be TRBD1 (6 bases). This CDR3 region has 12 residues. The V end was cut by 7 bases, the J end by 6 bases, with 10 bases between. Germline assignment: CDR1 LNHDA and CDR2 SQIVND (reference sequence). CDR3 in amino acids: CASTQGIQPQHF. The part of the CDR3 DNA that was read is TGTGCCAGTACGCAGGGGATTCAGCCC. Based on the CDR3 plus reference TRBV19 and TRBJ1-5, the full variable domain is DGGITQSPKYLFRKEGQNVTLSCEQNLNHDAMYWYRQDPGQGLRLIYYSQIVNDFQKGDIAEGYSVSREKKESFPLTVTSAQKNPTAFYLCASTQGIQPQHFGDGTRLSIL.

As to this clone: The read is 3 residues too short to cover the CDR3 end, so that end is filled in from the germline J gene. The J gene is TRBJ2-7, the V gene TRBV3-1 (or the pseudogene TRBV3-2); TRBD2 matches 7 bases. This CDR3 has 15 amino acids. Trimming at V came to 3 bases and at J to 6 bases, leaving 11 bases not matched to a gene. Germline CDR1 reads LGHDT; CDR2 reads YNNKEL (reference sequence). The part of the CDR3 DNA that was read is TGTGCCAGCAGCCACCAACTAGCGCCCGTCGGCGAG. It encodes CASSHQLAPVGE. Given in full, the CDR3 is CASSHQLAPVGEQYF.

Of note for this clone: The observed sequence ends 3 residues before the CDR3 terminus, with the missing tail filled in from the germline J gene. The chain carries TRBV18 and TRBJ2-1; D gene ambiguous. Germline V gene sequence: CDR1 KGHSH, CDR2 LQKENI. The length of the CDR3 is 11 residues. The ends were cut back, 3 bases at V and 6 bases at J, with 3 bases in the middle. CDR3 DNA, as far as it was read: TGTGCCAGCTCACCTAGCAATGAG. It translates to CASSPSNE. In full, the CDR3 reads CASSPSNEQFF.

Points on this clone: The read is 3 residues too short to cover the CDR3 end, so that end is filled in from the germline J gene. This chain joins TRBV7-2 and TRBJ2-3; the match to TRBD1 covers 7 bases. Germline loops: CDR1 SGHTA, CDR2 FQGNSA. The CDR3 is made up of 15 amino acids. CDR3 loop: CASSPQVNRGETQYF. CDR3 bases read: TGTGCCAGCAGCCCGCAGGTCAACAGGGGCGAGACG.

A word on this clone: The CDR3 end is not reached by the read, which stops 3 residues before it; the germline J gene fills it in. The chain has TRBV16 and TRBJ2-7, with unresolved D. Germline V gives CDR1 KGHSY, CDR2 FQNENV. The CDR3 covers 13 residues. Between the trimmed V and J ends, which lost 4 bases and 2 bases, there was a span of 9 bases. The DNA read from the CDR3 is TGTGCCAGCAGCCGCCAAGTAGCCTACGAG. The encoded protein is CASSRQVAYE. The full CDR3 reads CASSRQVAYEQYF. The variable domain in full, with the rest retrieved from reference TRBV16 and TRBJ2-7, is GEEVAQTPKHLVRGEGQKAKLYCAPIKGHSYVFWYQQVLKNEFKFLISFQNENVFDETGMPKERFSAKCLPNSPCSLEIQATKLEDSAVYFCASSRQVAYEQYFGPGTRLTVT.

Comment on this clone: The read ends 3 residues shy of where the CDR3 ends; the end is completed using the germline J gene. The chain uses TRBV18 and TRBJ1-6; TRBD1 matches 8 bases. There are 14 residues in the CDR3. CDR1 and CDR2 (germline): KGHSH, LQKENI. V shed 6 bases and J 6 bases; nucleotides not matched to a gene: 4. The part of the CDR3 DNA that was read is TGTGCCAGCTCTCCTGACAGGGGTAATTCACCC. Protein: CASSPDRGNSP. The whole CDR3 is CASSPDRGNSPLHF.

With respect to this clone: The read is 3 residues too short to cover the CDR3 end, so that end is filled in from the germline J gene. V usage is TRBV10-3 and J usage is TRBJ2-1, with 10 bases identical to TRBD1. Per the germline V gene, CDR1 is ENHRY and CDR2 is SYGVKD. The CDR3 contains 16 residues. Trimming took 6 bases from V and 0 from J; bases not matched to a gene: 5. This chain's CDR3 is CAIRGTGADSYNEQFF. The CDR3 bases that were read are TGTGCCATCAGGGGGACAGGGGCGGACTCCTACAATGAG.

On this clone: The sequence runs out 3 residues before the end of the CDR3; the remainder is reconstructed from the germline J gene. This sequence joins TRBV20-1 and TRBJ2-1, with no clear D. V shed 0 bases and J shed 0 bases, with 6 bases lying between them. The length of the CDR3 is 14 residues. Germline V CDR1 and CDR2: DFQATT, SNEGSKA (reference sequence). This CDR3 reads CSAREIGSYNEQFF. Partial CDR3 DNA: TGCAGTGCTAGAGAGATCGGCTCCTACAATGAG.

Concerning this clone itself: The read comes to an end 3 residues before the CDR3 does, leaving the germline J gene to fill in the end. The V and J genes are TRBV4-1 and TRBJ2-6; no clear D gene. CDR1 MGHRA and CDR2 YSYEKL come from the germline V gene. Trimming removed 5 bases from V and 0 bases from J, with 14 bases in between. The CDR3 has 17 residues. CDR3 sequence: CASSEAPGSSGANVLTF. The sequenced part of the CDR3 DNA is TGCGCCAGCAGCGAAGCCCCAGGCAGCTCTGGGGCCAACGTC.

In regard to this clone: The observed sequence ends 3 residues before the CDR3 terminus, with the missing tail filled in from the germline J gene. The gene calls are TRBV2 and TRBJ2-1, with TRBD2 matching over 10 bases. The germline CDR1 and CDR2 sequences are SNHLY and FYNNEI. The CDR3 covers 14 residues. V dropped 4 bases and J dropped 8; count of bases not matched to a gene: 5. CDR3 bases read: TGTGCCAGCAGTGCTAGCGGGAGTGACCATGAG. Protein sequence: CASSASGSDHE. The complete CDR3 sequence is CASSASGSDHEQFF.

The CDR3 region is CAWRRGVRSSYEQYF. CDR3 DNA, as far as it was read: TGTGCCTGGAGACGGGGGGTCAGGAGCTCCTACGAG. V and J are TRBV30 and TRBJ2-7; 7 nucleotides match TRBD2. The read stops 3 residues short of the end of the CDR3; the missing end is completed from the germline J gene. Germline V CDR1 and CDR2: GTSNPN, SVGIG (reference sequence). This CDR3 contains 15 residues. The V and J ends lost 3 bases and 0 bases, in that order; junction bases with no gene match: 8.

Partial CDR3 DNA: TGTGCCAGCAGCGGACCGGAGGGGTACGAG. Its translation: CASSGPEGYE. The full CDR3 is CASSGPEGYEQYF. The V gene is TRBV12-3 or TRBV12-4, the J gene TRBJ2-7; tentative D call: TRBD2 (6 bases). The sequence runs out 3 residues before the end of the CDR3; the remainder is reconstructed from the germline J gene. The CDR3 is made up of 13 amino acids. Trimming took 6 bases from V and 4 from J, leaving 13 bases between them.

Concerning this clone: From the germline J gene comes the end of the CDR3, since the read stops 3 residues before it. V usage is TRBV19 and J usage is TRBJ1-1; 9 bases agree with TRBD1. J was trimmed by 5 bases and V by 5 bases; bases with no gene match: 15. The CDR3 is 17 residues long. Germline-derived CDR1 and CDR2 are LNHDA and SQIVND (reference sequence). The CDR3 bases that were read are TGTGCCAGTAGTGCCGGGGACAGGGCTCCCTTGATTACTGAA. This codes for CASSAGDRAPLITE. The entire CDR3 sequence reads CASSAGDRAPLITEAFF. Looking up the rest from reference TRBV19 and TRBJ1-1 gives the full variable domain: DGGITQSPKYLFRKEGQNVTLSCEQNLNHDAMYWYRQDPGQGLRLIYYSQIVNDFQKGDIAEGYSVSREKKESFPLTVTSAQKNPTAFYLCASSAGDRAPLITEAFFGQGTRLTVV.

Details on this clone: The read ends 3 residues shy of where the CDR3 ends; the end is completed using the germline J gene. The rearrangement links TRBV20-1 to TRBJ2-1; 9 bases are a match to TRBD2. V lost 5 bases and J lost 7; bases outside the gene matches: 6. The CDR3 length is 13 residues. Per germline, CDR1 DFQATT and CDR2 SNEGSKA (reference sequence). The CDR3 bases that were read are TGCAGTGCTGATGGACTAGCGAGAAATGAG. Translated: CSADGLARNE. In full, the CDR3 reads CSADGLARNEQFF.

Worth noting for this clone: With the read ending 3 residues before the CDR3 end, the germline J gene is used to fill in that end. This rearrangement joins TRBV2 to TRBJ1-1; TRBD1 is a possible D gene (5 bases). V gave up 6 bases and J gave up 1 base, with 9 bases separating them. Looked up from germline, CDR1 is SNHLY and CDR2 is FYNNEI. The length of the CDR3 is 13 residues. CDR3 sequence reads: CASRDIPNTEAFF. The CDR3 DNA, read in part, is TGTGCCAGCAGGGACATACCGAACACTGAA.

Turning to this clone: Sequencing ends 3 residues short of the CDR3 end; the germline J gene provides the rest. The V gene is TRBV5-1, the J gene TRBJ2-5, with TRBD1 matching over 10 bases. Germline CDR1 reads SGHRS; CDR2 reads YFSETQ. The junction had 8 bases not matched to a gene; V was cut back by 7 bases and J by 5 bases. The CDR3 is made up of 14 amino acids. CDR3 sequence: CASGKTGGFETQYF. The CDR3 bases that were read are TGCGCCAGCGGAAAGACAGGGGGCTTTGAGACC.